Listed below are T cell receptor beta chains from one sample, sequenced in a study of cytomegalovirus exposure and HLA in healthy donors. Produced via immunoSEQ multiplex PCR; TCRdb's table is partial and in-frame only. Among 200,000 to 250,000 clones listed, about 81% were seen once. Input material: PBMCs. These TCRs come from a woman in her thirties or forties in good health and CMV-seropositive. CDR3s include the opening cysteine and the closing phenylalanine or tryptophan. Each record gives: clone size, D gene, CDR3 length, V gene, J gene, CDR3 DNA, CDR3 protein. D genes are given only for firm matches. Clone size is stated in some rows and not others, as once, few, many or a class when expanded.

once	TRBD1	14	TRBV29-1	TRBJ1-2	TGCAGCGTGTTACCCGGGACAGGGGACTATGGCTACACCTTC	CSVLPGTGDYGYTF
.	TRBD2	16	TRBV9	TRBJ2-5	TGTGCCAGCAGCGTAGGGGCAGCGGGGGGGCCCGAGACCCAGTACTTC	CASSVGAAGGPETQYF
.	.	14	TRBV7-2	TRBJ2-5	TGTGCCAGCAGCCCAGAGGCTAGCTCCGAGACCCAGTACTTC	CASSPEASSETQYF
.	.	13	TRBV30	TRBJ1-1	TGTGCCTGGATGCGGGGGATGAACACTGAAGCTTTCTTT	CAWMRGMNTEAFF
.	.	14	TRBV4-3	TRBJ1-1	TGCGCCAGCAGCCAAGTCGGGGGGGCGGGGGAAGCTTTCTTT	CASSQVGGAGEAFF
.	.	22	TRBV21-1	TRBJ2-7	TGTGCCAGCAGCAAAGACCACCCGACAGCGGGCGCCAGAAACGGGAAAAACTACGAGCAGTACTTC	CASSKDHPTAGARNGKNYEQYF
.	.	17	TRBV21-1	TRBJ1-5	TGTGCCAGCAGCAAAGGTAGCGACAGGGCGAGCAATCAGCCCCAGCATTTT	CASSKGSDRASNQPQHF
few	.	13	TRBV5-4	TRBJ2-5	TGTGCCAGCAGCTTAGAAAGCGTAGCGACCCAGTACTTC	CASSLESVATQYF
.	.	16	TRBV7-9	TRBJ1-4	TGTGCCAGCAGCTTAGCGCAGGGGAAGACTAATGAAAAACTGTTTTTT	CASSLAQGKTNEKLFF
.	.	16	TRBV4-3	TRBJ2-3	TGCGCCAGCAGCCAAGAGGCAGGTGCTAGCACAGATACGCAGTATTTT	CASSQEAGASTDTQYF
.	.	10	TRBV29-1	TRBJ2-1	TGCAGCGGCGCACACAATGAGCAGTTCTTC	CSGAHNEQFF
.	TRBD1	15	TRBV7-9	TRBJ1-4	TGTGCCAGCAGCTTAGAGGGACAGCGATATGAAAAACTGTTTTTT	CASSLEGQRYEKLFF
.	TRBD2	13	TRBV5-1	TRBJ2-1	TGCGCCAGCAGCCAACCGCCCCAGCGGGGACAGTTCTTC	CASSQPPQRGQFF
.	.	14	TRBV6-5	TRBJ1-2	TGTGCCAGCAGTCCGGCCACAGGGAACTATGGCTACACCTTC	CASSPATGNYGYTF
.	.	14	TRBV6-1	TRBJ1-1	TGTGCCAGCAGCTTAGGACAGACTAACACTGAAGCTTTCTTT	CASSLGQTNTEAFF
.	TRBD1	14	TRBV6-4	TRBJ1-1	TGTGCCAGCAGTGTGGACAGGATGAACACTGAAGCTTTCTTT	CASSVDRMNTEAFF
.	.	14	TRBV30	TRBJ2-5	TGTGCCTGGAGTGTACCCAGGCCCCAGAAGACCCAGTACTTC	CAWSVPRPQKTQYF
.	.	13	TRBV6-5	TRBJ1-1	TGTGCCAGCAGTCGGGGGGGGACCACTGAAGCTTTCTTT	CASSRGGTTEAFF
.	TRBD2	16	TRBV10-3	TRBJ2-1	TGTGCCATCAGTGAGAGTAGCGGGAGTGCAGTCAATGAGCAGTTCTTC	CAISESSGSAVNEQFF
.	TRBD2	17	TRBV2	TRBJ2-1	TGTGCCAGCAGACAAAGGTCGACTAGCGGGATACACAATGAGCAGTTCTTC	CASRQRSTSGIHNEQFF
.	.	15	TRBV9	TRBJ1-5	TGTGCCAGCAGCGTTGGGGGGGGTGTCGGTCAGCCCCAGCATTTT	CASSVGGGVGQPQHF
once	TRBD1	15	TRBV19	TRBJ2-4	TGTGCCAGTAGTATATCGGGACAGGGGGGGAACATTCAGTACTTC	CASSISGQGGNIQYF
.	.	13	TRBV27	TRBJ2-5	TGTGCCAGCAGTCCCTATTTGAGCTCGGCCCAGTACTTC	CASSPYLSSAQYF
.	TRBD2	14	TRBV4-1	TRBJ2-7	TGCGCCAGCAGCCAAGATCGGCGGGGGTACGAGCAGTACTTC	CASSQDRRGYEQYF
.	.	14	TRBV5-6	TRBJ1-5	TGTGCCAGCAGCTTGTCACAGTATAATCAGCCCCAGCATTTT	CASSLSQYNQPQHF
.	.	15	TRBV9	TRBJ2-2	TGTGCCAGCAGCGTAAGGACAACGAACACCGGGGAGCTGTTTTTT	CASSVRTTNTGELFF
.	TRBD2	15	TRBV10-2	TRBJ2-1	TGCGCCAGCAGTGAGTCCCTAGCGGGAGCTAATGAGCAGTTCTTC	CASSESLAGANEQFF
.	TRBD2	15	TRBV27	TRBJ2-5	TGTGCCAGCAGTAGACTAGCGGGGCTTCAAGAGACCCAGTACTTC	CASSRLAGLQETQYF
.	.	12	TRBV18	TRBJ2-7	TGTGCCAGCTCGGGGGGGGCTGAGGAGCAGTACTTC	CASSGGAEEQYF
.	.	13	TRBV29-1	TRBJ2-1	TGCAGCAGCCGGTCGAGCTCCTACAATGAGCAGTTCTTC	CSSRSSSYNEQFF
.	.	13	TRBV7-2	TRBJ1-1	TGTGCCAGCAGCTTAGCGGGCGGCAGGGAGGGTTTCTTT	CASSLAGGREGFF
few	.	13	TRBV7-9	TRBJ2-7	TGTTCCAGCAGCTCCCGGGCGTTGCAGGACAAGACCTTC	CSSSSRALQDKTF
.	.	10	TRBV20-1	TRBJ1-1	TGCAGTGCTAGAGATATATCAGCTTTCTTT	CSARDISAFF
.	.	12	TRBV6-5	TRBJ2-1	TGTGCCAGCGAGGGGGGGTACAATGAGCAGTTCTTC	CASEGGYNEQFF
few	.	12	TRBV27	TRBJ2-7	TGTGCCAGCAGTGAGCCCCCGAACGAGCAGTACTTC	CASSEPPNEQYF
.	TRBD2	15	TRBV30	TRBJ2-3	TGTGCCTGGAGTGTACGGGGCGGGGGAACGGATACGCAGTATTTT	CAWSVRGGGTDTQYF
.	.	15	TRBV6-5	TRBJ1-4	TGTGCCAGCGGCCCGTGGAGAGCAACTAATGAAAAACTGTTTTTT	CASGPWRATNEKLFF
few	TRBD2	16	TRBV4-2	TRBJ2-3	TGTGCCAGCAGCCCGACTAGCGGGGCTAGCACAGATACGCAGTATTTT	CASSPTSGASTDTQYF
.	.	12	TRBV7-9	TRBJ1-4	TGTTCCAGCCAGCGTGGTAATGAAAAACTGTTTTTT	CSSQRGNEKLFF
.	.	14	TRBV7-9	TRBJ1-2	TGTGCCAGCAGCTTAGAACAGGTCCGGTATGGCTACACCTTC	CASSLEQVRYGYTF
.	TRBD1	15	TRBV18	TRBJ1-5	TGTGCCAGCTCACCGGACAGGGTGGGCAATCAGCCCCAGCATTTT	CASSPDRVGNQPQHF
.	TRBD2	19	TRBV5-5	TRBJ2-7	TGTGCCAGCAGCTTCGCAGGGAGCCTATCTAGCGGGAGGACCAACGAGCAGTACTTC	CASSFAGSLSSGRTNEQYF